This T cell receptor (beta chain) came from a study of blood T cell repertoires in COVID-19. This table comes from immunoSEQ multiplex PCR, and its TCRdb copy is limited to in-frame clones, with some not included. The sample consists of 210,000 or so clones, 85% to 90% of them appearing once. V lost 4 bases, J lost 3 bases, and 17 bases lay in between. CDR3 size: 15 residues. Germline lookup yields CDR1 SGHDT and CDR2 YYEEEE. Sequencing used peripheral blood. The clonotype originates from a woman aged 55-70 years with acute or convalescent COVID-19. The gene calls are TRBV5-6 and TRBJ2-7; a weak D match, TRBD2 (7 bases). CDR3 DNA sequence: TGTGCCAGCAGCCCCGGGGGCGGGGGAGACTACGAGCAGTACTTC. As protein: CASSPGGGGDYEQYF. The full variable domain, in which reference TRBV5-6 and TRBJ2-7 provide the parts outside the CDR3, is DAGVTQSPTHLIKTRGQQVTLRCSPKSGHDTVSWYQQALGQGPQFIFQYYEEEERQRGNFPDRFSGHQFPNYSSELNVNALLLGDSALYLCASSPGGGGDYEQYFGPGTRLTVT.